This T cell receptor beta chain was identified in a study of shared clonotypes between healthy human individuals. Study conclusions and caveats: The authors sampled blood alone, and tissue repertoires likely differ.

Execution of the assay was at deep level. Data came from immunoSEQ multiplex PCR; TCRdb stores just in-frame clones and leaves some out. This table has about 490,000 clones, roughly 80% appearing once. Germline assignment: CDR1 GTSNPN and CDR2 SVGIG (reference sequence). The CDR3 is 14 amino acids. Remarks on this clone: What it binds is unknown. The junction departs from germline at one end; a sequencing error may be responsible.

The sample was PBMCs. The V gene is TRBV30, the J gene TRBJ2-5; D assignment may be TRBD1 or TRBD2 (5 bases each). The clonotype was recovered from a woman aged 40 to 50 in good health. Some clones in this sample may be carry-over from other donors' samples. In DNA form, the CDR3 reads TGTGCCTGGAGGAGGCTCCTGTACCAAGGGACCCGGTACTTC. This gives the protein CAWRRLLYQGTRYF.